This TCR beta chain was sequenced in a study of OX40 agonist ivuxolimab in advanced cancers. Measured with immunoSEQ multiplex PCR; TCRdb has only the in-frame clones, and not every one. The sample has more than 45,000 clones, about 91% seen once. CDR1 is SGDLS and CDR2 is YYNGEE in the germline V gene. V trimming: 2 bases; J trimming: 0 bases; junction bases outside the gene matches: 5. The CDR3 is 15 residues long. Study conclusions and caveats: CD4+ T cells averaged fewer expanded clones than CD8+ T cells.

About this clone itself: Its antigen is unknown.

Sequencing used CD4+ or CD8+ T cells sorted from blood, obtained in a trial of the OX40 agonist ivuxolimab. The chain recombines TRBV9 with TRBJ2-7, with 7 bases matching TRBD2. The source is an adult with an advanced solid tumor such as melanoma, head and neck, liver or kidney cancer. CDR3 bases: TGTGCCAGCAGCGTTGAAGCGGGACTCTCCTACGAGCAGTACTTC. Its protein is CASSVEAGLSYEQYF. Filled out from reference TRBV9 and TRBJ2-7, the complete variable domain reads DSGVTQTPKHLITATGQRVTLRCSPRSGDLSVYWYQQSLDQGLQFLIQYYNGEERAKGNILERFSAQQFPDLHSELNLSSLELGDSALYFCASSVEAGLSYEQYFGPGTRLTVT.